One and the same sample provided the 21 T cell receptor beta chains below, sequenced in a study of OX40 agonist ivuxolimab in advanced cancers. Clones were sequenced by immunoSEQ multiplex PCR, and TCRdb holds only the in-frame ones, with some missing. This sample has roughly 58,000 clones, with over 85% found just once. The specimen was CD4+ or CD8+ T cells sorted from blood, collected in a trial of the OX40 agonist ivuxolimab. These receptor sequences come from an adult with an advanced solid tumor such as melanoma, head and neck, liver or kidney cancer.

The chain has TRBV19 and TRBJ1-5, with D perhaps TRBD1 (6 bases). The CDR3 contains 15 residues. Looked up from germline, CDR1 is LNHDA and CDR2 is SQIVND (reference sequence). Trimming shortened V by 3 bases and J by 4 bases, and 13 bases separated the two germline ends. This chain's CDR3 is CASSIMGRGNQPQHF. The DNA of the CDR3 is TGTGCCAGTAGTATTATGGGAAGGGGGAATCAGCCCCAGCATTTT.

This clone was seen once. V usage is TRBV10-2 and J usage is TRBJ1-1; TRBD1 agrees at 7 bases. The germline V gene has CDR1 WSHSY and CDR2 SAAADI. Losses at the gene ends were 10 bases for V and 0 bases for J; bases not matched to a gene: 8. The CDR3 length is 14 residues. For the CDR3, the DNA is TGCGCCATCCGAGACAGGGACATGAACACTGAAGCTTTCTTT. Translated, it gives CAIRDRDMNTEAFF.

The CDR3 region has the DNA TGCAGCGTGGCCCGGACAGGGTTCGACGAGCAGTACTTC. Its translation is CSVARTGFDEQYF. The gene calls are TRBV29-1 and TRBJ2-7; 8 positions agree with TRBD1. Germline trimming cut 6 bases from V and 5 bases from J; bases unmatched to any gene: 9. The V gene's germline CDR1 is SQVTM and CDR2 ANQGSEA. The CDR3 loop spans 13 amino acids.

This clone was picked up one time. The V and J genes are TRBV4-3 and TRBJ1-2, with D unresolved. This CDR3 has 15 amino acids. Germline V lookup: CDR1 LGHNA, CDR2 YSLEER. The V end lost 0 bases, the J end lost 2 bases, and 10 bases lay between the germline ends. In DNA form, the CDR3 reads TGCGCCAGCAGCCAAGATCGAGCGGCAAACTATGGCTACACCTTC. Protein product: CASSQDRAANYGYTF.

The CDR3 region has the DNA TGTGCCAGCAGTTTGAGCGGGCGGGCCGGGGATACGCAGTATTTT. Translation: CASSLSGRAGDTQYF. The chain joins TRBV28 to TRBJ2-3; perhaps TRBD2 as D (6 bases). V was trimmed by 3 bases and J by 6 bases, leaving 16 bases between them. This CDR3 has 15 residues. Germline CDR1 MDHEN, CDR2 SYDVKM.

The genes are TRBV5-8 and TRBJ2-7, with D perhaps matching TRBD2 (6 bases). Trimming pared 9 bases from V and 0 bases from J, leaving 19 bases between. The CDR3 is made up of 15 amino acids. The germline V gene encodes CDR1 SGHTS and CDR2 YDEGEE. The chain's CDR3 is CATERGGGISYEQYF. DNA for the CDR3: TGTGCCACCGAACGAGGTGGGGGGATCTCCTACGAGCAGTACTTC.

The rearrangement joins TRBV30 to TRBJ2-1; D perhaps matches TRBD1 (6 bases). The ends were cut back, 3 bases at V and 5 bases at J, with 11 bases in the middle. The V gene's germline CDR1 is GTSNPN and CDR2 SVGIG (reference sequence). The CDR3 sequence is 13 residues long. CDR3 bases: TGTGCCTGGAGAACAGGGTACAACAATGAGCAGTTCTTC. Translation gives CAWRTGYNNEQFF.

The rearrangement uses TRBV19 and TRBJ2-7; 8 bases align to TRBD1. The junction had 5 bases not matched to a gene; V was cut back by 0 bases and J by 4 bases. CDR1 is LNHDA, CDR2 SQIVND, per germline (reference sequence). The length of the CDR3 is 15 residues. CDR3 in DNA: TGTGCCAGTAGTATAGACGGACAGGGCGGTTACGAGCAGTACTTC. Protein sequence: CASSIDGQGGYEQYF.

The J gene is TRBJ2-1, the V gene TRBV4-3, with 9 bases that match TRBD2. There are 13 residues in the CDR3. CDR1 and CDR2 (germline): LGHNA, YSLEER. V lost 4 bases, J lost 15 bases, and 10 bases stayed unmatched. Here the CDR3 reads CASSPGSGRSLFF. CDR3 nucleotides: TGCGCCAGCAGCCCCGGAAGCGGGAGGAGTCTGTTCTTC.

The CDR3 loop is CASSAVGTAYEQYF. For the CDR3, the DNA is TGTGCCAGCAGCGCCGTCGGGACAGCATACGAGCAGTACTTC. The chain has TRBV7-9 and TRBJ2-7; the match to TRBD1 covers 7 bases. The CDR3 covers 14 residues. The V gene end was trimmed by 5 bases and the J gene end by 4 bases; junction bases not matched to a gene: 8. Germline V CDR1 and CDR2: SEHNR, FQNEAQ (reference sequence).

The genes are TRBV7-9 and TRBJ1-3, with TRBD1 identical over 10 bases. The CDR3 has 18 residues. Unmatched junction bases numbered 11, after V lost 5 bases and J lost 1 base. CDR1 and CDR2 from the germline V gene are SEHNR and FQNEAQ (reference sequence). The CDR3 reads CASSTQPGQGFSGNTIYF. CDR3 in DNA: TGTGCCAGCAGCACACAACCGGGACAGGGGTTTTCTGGAAACACCATATATTTT.

The rearrangement joins TRBV6-1 to TRBJ1-1; 9 bases fit TRBD1. The CDR3 length is 15 residues. The junction had 6 bases not matched to a gene; V was cut back by 6 bases and J by 1 base. Germline V gene sequence: CDR1 MNHNS, CDR2 SASEGT. CDR3 protein: CASSRTGGGNTEAFF. The DNA of the CDR3 is TGTGCCAGCAGCAGAACAGGGGGCGGGAACACTGAAGCTTTCTTT.

This clone was observed a few times. This sequence joins TRBV13 and TRBJ2-5, with D unclear. V was shortened by 6 bases and J by 2 bases, with 10 bases between the two germline ends. The CDR3 extends over 13 amino acids. Germline CDR1 PRHDT, CDR2 FYEKMQ (reference sequence). The CDR3 DNA sequence: TGTGCCAGCAGTATTACATCACAAGAGACCCAGTACTTC. Its protein is CASSITSQETQYF.

The chain is built from TRBV6-1 and TRBJ2-5; 11 bases are a match to TRBD1. The J call may be incorrect, as the DNA end agrees better with TRBJ2-7. This CDR3 comprises 15 residues. Germline lookup yields CDR1 MNHNS and CDR2 SASEGT. The CDR3 is CASRTGTGGSYEQYF. CDR3 in DNA: TGTGCCAGCAGGACCGGGACAGGGGGCTCCTACGAGCAGTACTTC.

This chain joins TRBV4-3 and TRBJ2-2; 7 bases align to TRBD1. With 4 bases clipped from V and 8 bases from J, the junction kept 4 bases outside the gene matches. The CDR3 covers 13 residues. CDR1 is LGHNA, CDR2 YSLEER, per germline. As DNA, the CDR3 is TGCGCCAGCAGCCCTTTCAGGGGGGGGGAGCTGTTTTTT. This gives the protein CASSPFRGGELFF.

This rearrangement joins TRBV27 to TRBJ2-1; possible D gene TRBD2, 5 bases. The length of the CDR3 is 17 residues. Trimming left V 6 bases short and J 0 bases short, with 18 bases between. Germline V gives CDR1 MNHEY, CDR2 SMNVEV (reference sequence). The CDR3 nucleotides are TGTGCCAGCAGCATGAAGTCCCCGGGGAGCTCCTACAATGAGCAGTTCTTC. Translation: CASSMKSPGSSYNEQFF.

The rearrangement joins TRBV30 to TRBJ2-3, with 13 positions matching TRBD2. The germline gives CDR1 GTSNPN, CDR2 SVGIG (reference sequence). J was trimmed by 4 bases and V by 3 bases; bases with no gene match: 19. The CDR3 sequence is 20 residues long. CDR3 in amino acids: CAWRGTGLAGVGRMADTQYF. The DNA for the CDR3 is TGTGCCTGGAGGGGAACAGGACTAGCGGGAGTAGGAAGGATGGCAGATACGCAGTATTTT.

This chain joins TRBV28 and TRBJ1-6, with 7 nucleotides matching TRBD1. The CDR3 has 14 amino acids. Losses at the gene ends were 5 bases for V and 10 bases for J; bases not matched to a gene: 8. CDR1 and CDR2 from the germline V gene are MDHEN and SYDVKM. As DNA, the CDR3 is TGTGCCAGCAGTCTGACAGGGCTTGAATCACCCCTCCACTTT. This translates into CASSLTGLESPLHF.

The genes are TRBV7-9 and TRBJ2-3, with 9 bases matching TRBD2. Germline V lookup: CDR1 SEHNR, CDR2 FQNEAQ (reference sequence). V trimming: 6 bases; J trimming: 2 bases; junction bases outside the gene matches: 6. The CDR3 loop spans 15 amino acids. CDR3 residues: CASSTTSGPTDTQYF. The CDR3 DNA reads TGTGCCAGCAGTACGACTAGCGGTCCCACAGATACGCAGTATTTT. The whole variable domain, filled in from reference TRBV7-9 and TRBJ2-3, reads DTGVSQNPRHKITKRGQNVTFRCDPISEHNRLYWYRQTLGQGPEFLTYFQNEAQLEKSRLLSDRFSAERPKGSFSTLEIQRTEQGDSAMYLCASSTTSGPTDTQYFGPGTRLTVL.

The genes are TRBV7-9 and TRBJ2-7, with 14 bases matching TRBD2. The germline V gene has CDR1 SEHNR and CDR2 FQNEAQ (reference sequence). This CDR3 is built from 15 residues. Losses at the gene ends were 4 bases for V and 4 bases for J; bases not matched to a gene: 3. CDR3 amino acids: CASSSGTSGSYEQYF. In DNA form, the CDR3 reads TGTGCCAGCAGCTCCGGGACTAGCGGGAGTTACGAGCAGTACTTC.

The rearrangement joins TRBV10-3 to TRBJ1-5; 8 nucleotides agree with TRBD1. The junction had 5 bases not matched to a gene; V was cut back by 3 bases and J by 4 bases. This CDR3 spans 15 amino acids. The V gene's germline CDR1 is ENHRY and CDR2 SYGVKD. The CDR3 nucleotides are TGTGCCATCAGTGATCTGACAGGGGAGAATCAGCCCCAGCATTTT. It encodes CAISDLTGENQPQHF.